These 13 T cell receptor beta chains came from one sample sequenced in a study of OX40 agonist ivuxolimab in advanced cancers. Some clones are missing from TCRdb's copy, which holds only in-frame ones; the method was immunoSEQ multiplex PCR. The sample holds fewer than 50,000 clones; approximately 87% are singletons and the top ten take roughly 36%. This material consisted of CD4+ or CD8+ T cells sorted from blood, taken in a trial of the OX40 agonist ivuxolimab. These TCRs come from an adult with an advanced solid tumor such as melanoma, head and neck, liver or kidney cancer.

The chain is built from TRBV29-1 and TRBJ1-1; possible D gene TRBD1, 6 bases. This CDR3 contains 10 residues. CDR1 and CDR2 (germline): SQVTM, ANQGSEA. V dropped 4 bases and J dropped 8 bases, with 8 bases sitting between them. Here the CDR3 DNA reads TGCAGCGTTGGAACAGGGGAAGCTTTCTTT. Translated: CSVGTGEAFF.

This sequence joins TRBV2 and TRBJ2-2, with 11 nucleotides matching TRBD2. V trimming: 6 bases; J trimming: 6 bases; junction bases outside the gene matches: 3. CDR3 length equals 14 residues. Germline V gene data show CDR1 as SNHLY and CDR2 as FYNNEI. CDR3 bases: TGTGCCAGCAGGGGACTAGCGGAGTCCGGGGAGCTGTTTTTT. Translation gives CASRGLAESGELFF.

V is TRBV5-1 and J is TRBJ2-1; 8 nucleotides agree with TRBD2. Losses at the gene ends were 0 bases for V and 6 bases for J; bases not matched to a gene: 5. CDR3 length: 15 residues. Germline CDR1 reads SGHRS; CDR2 reads YFSETQ. CDR3 coding DNA: TGCGCCAGCAGCTTGGAGCTAGCGGGCGGCAATGAGCAGTTCTTC. Its protein product is CASSLELAGGNEQFF.

The V call is TRBV6-1, the J call TRBJ1-5; maybe TRBD1 (6 bases). Trimming pared 6 bases from V and 3 bases from J, leaving 9 bases between. The length of the CDR3 is 13 residues. The germline gives CDR1 MNHNS, CDR2 SASEGT. The CDR3 DNA follows: TGTGCCAGCAGGGACAGCCTCAATCAGCCCCAGCATTTT. Translation gives CASRDSLNQPQHF.

The chain has TRBV19 and TRBJ1-5, with TRBD1 matching 10 bases. The CDR3 has 15 residues. The J segment lost 3 bases and the V segment lost 7 bases, leaving 6 bases of the junction unmatched. Looked up from germline, CDR1 is LNHDA and CDR2 is SQIVND (reference sequence). CDR3 amino acids: CASTDRGRLNQPQHF. CDR3 nucleotide sequence: TGTGCCAGTACCGACAGGGGGCGACTCAATCAGCCCCAGCATTTT. The whole variable domain, filled in from reference TRBV19 and TRBJ1-5, reads DGGITQSPKYLFRKEGQNVTLSCEQNLNHDAMYWYRQDPGQGLRLIYYSQIVNDFQKGDIAEGYSVSREKKESFPLTVTSAQKNPTAFYLCASTDRGRLNQPQHFGDGTRLSIL.

The chain joins TRBV11-2 to TRBJ2-1; TRBD2 agrees at 7 bases. This CDR3 is built from 15 residues. Trimming took 1 base from V and 9 from J; bases not matched to a gene: 9. CDR1 is SGHAT and CDR2 is FQNNGV in the germline V gene. CDR3 in DNA: TGTGCCAGCAGCTTAGTGCGGGAGAACAGTAGTGAGCAGTTCTTC. It translates to CASSLVRENSSEQFF.

The V call is TRBV5-8, the J call TRBJ1-5; TRBD1 is a possible D gene (6 bases). Trimming took off 0 bases at V and 7 bases at J, with 14 bases between the two ends. Looked up from germline, CDR1 is SGHTS and CDR2 is YDEGEE. This CDR3 is built from 15 residues. As DNA, the CDR3 is TGTGCCAGCAGCTTGGCGGAGGGGGGAAGGCAGCCCCAGCATTTT. It encodes CASSLAEGGRQPQHF.

The chain links TRBV19 to TRBJ1-5, with 7 bases that match TRBD1. With 4 bases clipped from V and 0 bases from J, the junction kept 6 bases outside the gene matches. The CDR3 loop spans 16 amino acids. Germline CDR1 reads LNHDA; CDR2 reads SQIVND (reference sequence). The CDR3 protein is CASSTGTEYSNQPQHF. CDR3 nucleotide sequence: TGTGCCAGTAGTACTGGGACAGAGTATAGCAATCAGCCCCAGCATTTT.

This chain joins TRBV2 and TRBJ2-1; D is unclear. The CDR3 has 13 residues. The V end lost 6 bases, the J end lost 3 bases, and 9 bases lay between the germline ends. Germline CDR1 reads SNHLY; CDR2 reads FYNNEI. The CDR3 reads CASSPNGYNEQFF. The DNA for the CDR3 is TGTGCCAGCAGCCCCAACGGCTACAATGAGCAGTTCTTC. The variable domain in full, completed from reference TRBV2 and TRBJ2-1, reads EPEVTQTPSHQVTQMGQEVILRCVPISNHLYFYWYRQILGQKVEFLVSFYNNEISEKSEIFDDQFSVERPDGSNFTLKIRSTKLEDSAMYFCASSPNGYNEQFFGPGTRLTVL.

The gene calls are TRBV9 and TRBJ2-7; D might be TRBD1 or TRBD2, each matching 5 bases. Trimming took off 4 bases at V and 2 bases at J, with 13 bases between the two ends. Germline-derived CDR1 and CDR2 are SGDLS and YYNGEE. The CDR3 spans 14 residues. The CDR3 DNA reads as TGTGCCAGCAGCCCGGACGGGGCAACCTACGAGCAGTACTTC. Amino acids: CASSPDGATYEQYF.

The V call is TRBV30, the J call TRBJ2-7, with 8 positions matching TRBD2. The CDR3 covers 13 residues. The junction had 4 bases not matched to a gene; V was cut back by 1 base and J by 5 bases. The germline V gene has CDR1 GTSNPN and CDR2 SVGIG (reference sequence). The CDR3 coding sequence is TGTGCCTGGAGTGACGGGAGGGTAAACGAGCAGTACTTC. Residues: CAWSDGRVNEQYF.

The chain links TRBV4-1 to TRBJ1-2; no clear D gene. Germline values: CDR1 MGHRA, CDR2 YSYEKL. Trimming took off 0 bases at V and 0 bases at J, with 11 bases between the two ends. The CDR3 loop spans 16 amino acids. The CDR3 DNA is TGCGCCAGCAGCCAAGAGTCAGTGGGCTCTAACTATGGCTACACCTTC. It specifies CASSQESVGSNYGYTF.

The rearrangement uses TRBV14 and TRBJ1-1; a possible D gene is TRBD1 (5 bases). With 4 bases removed from V and 4 bases from J, the gap between germline ends came to 19 bases. Per the germline V gene, CDR1 is SGHDN and CDR2 is FVKESK. This CDR3 region has 16 residues. The CDR3 is CASSPLRGTLSTEAFF. CDR3 coding DNA: TGTGCCAGCAGCCCTCTACGGGGCACCCTCAGCACTGAAGCTTTCTTT.